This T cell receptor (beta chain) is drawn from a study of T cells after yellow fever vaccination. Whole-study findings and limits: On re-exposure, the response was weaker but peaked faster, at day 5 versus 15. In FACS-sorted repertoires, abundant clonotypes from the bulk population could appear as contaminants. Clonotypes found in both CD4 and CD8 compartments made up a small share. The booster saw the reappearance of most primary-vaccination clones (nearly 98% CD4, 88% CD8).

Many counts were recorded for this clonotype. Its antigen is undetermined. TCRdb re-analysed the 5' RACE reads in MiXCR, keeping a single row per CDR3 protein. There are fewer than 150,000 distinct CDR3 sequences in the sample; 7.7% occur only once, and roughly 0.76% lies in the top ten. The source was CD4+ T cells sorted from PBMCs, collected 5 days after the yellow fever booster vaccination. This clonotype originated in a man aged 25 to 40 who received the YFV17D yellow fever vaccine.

CDR3 DNA: TGTGCCATCAGTCCCTCGGCGGGGACGGGAGGGTTGAACATTCAGTACTTC. Protein sequence: CAISPSAGTGGLNIQYF. The chain is built from TRBV10-3 and TRBJ2-4; 8 bases line up with TRBD2. The V segment lost 5 bases and the J segment 7 bases; nucleotides outside the gene matches: 16. Per the germline V gene, CDR1 is ENHRY and CDR2 is SYGVKD. This CDR3 has 17 residues.